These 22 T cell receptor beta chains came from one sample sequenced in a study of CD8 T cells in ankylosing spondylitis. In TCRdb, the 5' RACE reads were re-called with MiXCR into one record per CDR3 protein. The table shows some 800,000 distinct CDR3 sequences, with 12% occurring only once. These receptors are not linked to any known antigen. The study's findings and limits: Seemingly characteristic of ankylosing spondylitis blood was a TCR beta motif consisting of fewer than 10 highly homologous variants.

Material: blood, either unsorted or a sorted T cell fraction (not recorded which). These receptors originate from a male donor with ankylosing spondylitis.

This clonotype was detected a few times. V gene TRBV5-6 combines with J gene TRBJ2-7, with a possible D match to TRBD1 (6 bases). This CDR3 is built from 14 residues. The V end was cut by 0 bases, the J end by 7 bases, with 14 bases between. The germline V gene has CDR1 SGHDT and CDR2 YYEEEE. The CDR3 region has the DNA TGTGCCAGCAGCTTGGCCGGGACATCGGGAGAGCAGTACTTC. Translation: CASSLAGTSGEQYF.

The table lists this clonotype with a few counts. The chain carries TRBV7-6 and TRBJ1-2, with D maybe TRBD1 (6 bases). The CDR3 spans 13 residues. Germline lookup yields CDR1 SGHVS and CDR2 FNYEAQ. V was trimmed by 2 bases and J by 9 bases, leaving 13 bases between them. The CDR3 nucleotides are TGTGCCAGCAGCTTAAGGGACACCCGGAGCTACACCTTC. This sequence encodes CASSLRDTRSYTF.

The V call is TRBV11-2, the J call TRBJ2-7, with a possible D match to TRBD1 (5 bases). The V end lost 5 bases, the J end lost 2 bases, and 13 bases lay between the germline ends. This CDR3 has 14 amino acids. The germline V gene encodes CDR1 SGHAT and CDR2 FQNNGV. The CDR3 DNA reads TGTGCCAGCAGCGCCCACACAGGAGCCTACGAGCAGTACTTC. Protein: CASSAHTGAYEQYF.

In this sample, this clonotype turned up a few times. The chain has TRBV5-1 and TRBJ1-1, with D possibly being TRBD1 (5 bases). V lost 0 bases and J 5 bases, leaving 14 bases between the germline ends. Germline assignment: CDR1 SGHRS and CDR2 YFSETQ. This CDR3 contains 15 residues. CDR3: CASSLVRQGHTEAFF. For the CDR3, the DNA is TGCGCCAGCAGCTTGGTACGGCAGGGCCATACTGAAGCTTTCTTT.

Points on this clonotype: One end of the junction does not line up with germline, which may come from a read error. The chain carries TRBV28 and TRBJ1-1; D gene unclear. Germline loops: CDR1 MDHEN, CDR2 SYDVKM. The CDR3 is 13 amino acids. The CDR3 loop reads CDSSSLTVTEAFF. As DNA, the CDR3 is TGTGACAGCAGTTCCCTCACCGTCACTGAAGCTTTCTTT.

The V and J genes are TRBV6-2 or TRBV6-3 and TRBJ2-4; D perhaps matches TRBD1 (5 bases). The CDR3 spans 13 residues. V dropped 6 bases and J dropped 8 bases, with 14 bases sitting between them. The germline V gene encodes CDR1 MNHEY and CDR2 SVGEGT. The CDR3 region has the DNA TGTGCCAGCAGCCCACAGGCCTCGGACATTCAGTACTTC. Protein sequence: CASSPQASDIQYF.

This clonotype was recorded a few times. The CDR3 DNA reads as TGTGCCAGCAGCTTTACAGGGTCGCCTACGCACACCTTC. It encodes CASSFTGSPTHTF. This chain uses TRBV5-6 with TRBJ1-2; the D gene is possibly TRBD1 (6 bases). The germline CDR1 and CDR2 sequences are SGHDT and YYEEEE. The CDR3 sequence is 13 residues long. The ends were cut back, 2 bases at V and 12 bases at J, with 17 bases in the middle. Looking up the rest from reference TRBV5-6 and TRBJ1-2 gives the full variable domain: DAGVTQSPTHLIKTRGQQVTLRCSPKSGHDTVSWYQQALGQGPQFIFQYYEEEERQRGNFPDRFSGHQFPNYSSELNVNALLLGDSALYLCASSFTGSPTHTFGSGTRLTVV.

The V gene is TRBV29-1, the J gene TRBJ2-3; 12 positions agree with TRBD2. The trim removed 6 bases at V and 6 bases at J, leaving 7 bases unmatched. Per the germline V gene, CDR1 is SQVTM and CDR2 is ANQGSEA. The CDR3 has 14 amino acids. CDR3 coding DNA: TGCAGCGTCGGGCTAGCGGGAGGGTGGGATACGCAGTATTTT. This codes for CSVGLAGGWDTQYF.

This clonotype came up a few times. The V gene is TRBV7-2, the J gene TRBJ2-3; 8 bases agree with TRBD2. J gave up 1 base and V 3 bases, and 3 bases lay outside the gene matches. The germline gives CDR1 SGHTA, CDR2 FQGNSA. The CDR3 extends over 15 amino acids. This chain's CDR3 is CASSFQAGGTDTQYF. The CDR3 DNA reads TGTGCCAGCAGCTTTCAAGCGGGGGGCACAGATACGCAGTATTTT. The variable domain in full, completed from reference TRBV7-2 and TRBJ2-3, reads GAGVSQSPSNKVTEKGKDVELRCDPISGHTALYWYRQSLGQGLEFLIYFQGNSAPDKSGLPSDRFSAERTGGSVSTLTIQRTQQEDSAVYLCASSFQAGGTDTQYFGPGTRLTVL.

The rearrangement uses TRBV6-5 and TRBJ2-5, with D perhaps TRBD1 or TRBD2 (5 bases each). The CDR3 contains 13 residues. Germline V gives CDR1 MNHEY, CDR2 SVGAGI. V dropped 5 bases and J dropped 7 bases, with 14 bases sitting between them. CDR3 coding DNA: TGTGCCAGCAGTATACGGACTGGGGGGACCCAGTACTTC. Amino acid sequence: CASSIRTGGTQYF.

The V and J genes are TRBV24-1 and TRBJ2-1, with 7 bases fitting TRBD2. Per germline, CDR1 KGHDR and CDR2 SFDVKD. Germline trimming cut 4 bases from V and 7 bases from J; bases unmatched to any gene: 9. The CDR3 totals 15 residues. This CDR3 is CATSDPQASGNEQFF. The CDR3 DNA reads TGTGCCACCAGTGACCCCCAGGCTAGCGGTAATGAGCAGTTCTTC.

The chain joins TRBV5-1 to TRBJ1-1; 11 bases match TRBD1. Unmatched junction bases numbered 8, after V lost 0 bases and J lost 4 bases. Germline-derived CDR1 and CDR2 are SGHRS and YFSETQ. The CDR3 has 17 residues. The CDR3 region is CASSLASDRGRLTEAFF. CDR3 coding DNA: TGCGCCAGCAGCTTGGCCTCGGACAGGGGGCGACTCACTGAAGCTTTCTTT. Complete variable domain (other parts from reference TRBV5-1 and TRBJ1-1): KAGVTQTPRYLIKTRGQQVTLSCSPISGHRSVSWYQQTPGQGLQFLFEYFSETQRNKGNFPGRFSGRQFSNSRSEMNVSTLELGDSALYLCASSLASDRGRLTEAFFGQGTRLTVV.

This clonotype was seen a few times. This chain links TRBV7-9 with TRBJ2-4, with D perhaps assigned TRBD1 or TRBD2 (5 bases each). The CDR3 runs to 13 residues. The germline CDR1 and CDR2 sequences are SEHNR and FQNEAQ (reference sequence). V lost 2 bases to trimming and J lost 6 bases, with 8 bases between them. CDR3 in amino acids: CASSLRDGNIQYF. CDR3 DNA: TGTGCCAGCAGCTTAAGGGACGGAAACATTCAGTACTTC.

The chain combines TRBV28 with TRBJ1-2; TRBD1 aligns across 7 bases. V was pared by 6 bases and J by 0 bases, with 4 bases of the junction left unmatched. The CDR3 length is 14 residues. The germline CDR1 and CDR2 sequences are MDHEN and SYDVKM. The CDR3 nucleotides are TGTGCCAGCAGCCGGACAGGACCTAACTATGGCTACACCTTC. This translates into CASSRTGPNYGYTF.

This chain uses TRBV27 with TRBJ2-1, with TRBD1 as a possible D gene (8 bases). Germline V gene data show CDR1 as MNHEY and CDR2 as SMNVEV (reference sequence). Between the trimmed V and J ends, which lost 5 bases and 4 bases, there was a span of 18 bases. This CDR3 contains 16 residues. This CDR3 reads CASSPQGAGVYNEQFF. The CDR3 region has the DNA TGTGCCAGCAGTCCCCAGGGGGCGGGAGTGTACAATGAGCAGTTCTTC.

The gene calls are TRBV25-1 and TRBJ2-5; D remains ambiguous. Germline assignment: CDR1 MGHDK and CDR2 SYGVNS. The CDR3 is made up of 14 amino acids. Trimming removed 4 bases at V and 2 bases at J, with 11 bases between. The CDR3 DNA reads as TGTGCCAGCAGTGGCGAGATGGGGCAAGAGACCCAGTACTTC. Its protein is CASSGEMGQETQYF.

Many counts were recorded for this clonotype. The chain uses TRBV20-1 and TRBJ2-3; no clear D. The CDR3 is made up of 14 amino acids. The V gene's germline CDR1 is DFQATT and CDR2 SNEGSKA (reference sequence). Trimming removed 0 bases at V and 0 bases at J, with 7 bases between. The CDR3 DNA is TGCAGTGCTAGAGAGGCTGGTAGCACAGATACGCAGTATTTT. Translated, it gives CSAREAGSTDTQYF.

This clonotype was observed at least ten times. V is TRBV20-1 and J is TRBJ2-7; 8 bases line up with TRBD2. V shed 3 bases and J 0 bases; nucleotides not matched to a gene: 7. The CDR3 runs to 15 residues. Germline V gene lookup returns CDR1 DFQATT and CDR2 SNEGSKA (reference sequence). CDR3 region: CSASYPTSDSYEQYF. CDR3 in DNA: TGCAGTGCTAGTTACCCGACTAGCGACTCCTACGAGCAGTACTTC.

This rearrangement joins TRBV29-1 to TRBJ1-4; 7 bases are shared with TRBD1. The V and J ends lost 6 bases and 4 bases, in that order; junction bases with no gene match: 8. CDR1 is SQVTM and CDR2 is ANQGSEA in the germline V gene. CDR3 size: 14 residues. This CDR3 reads CSVKPGQNNEKLFF. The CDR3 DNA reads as TGCAGCGTGAAGCCGGGACAGAATAATGAAAAACTGTTTTTT.

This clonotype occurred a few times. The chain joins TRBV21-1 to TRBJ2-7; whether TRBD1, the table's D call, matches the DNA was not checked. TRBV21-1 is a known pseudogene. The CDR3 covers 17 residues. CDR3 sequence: CASSKALIYRLSYEQYF. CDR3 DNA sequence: TGTGCCAGCAGCAAAGCGCTTATCTACAGGTTATCCTACGAGCAGTACTTC.

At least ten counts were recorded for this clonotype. The CDR3 region has the DNA TGCGCCACCCGGGACAGGGAAGGCCCTGAGCAGTTCTTC. It is translated as CATRDREGPEQFF. This chain uses TRBV5-1 with TRBJ2-1, with TRBD1 matching 9 bases. The junction had 10 bases not matched to a gene; V was cut back by 9 bases and J by 9 bases. This CDR3 is 13 amino acids long. The V gene's germline CDR1 is SGHRS and CDR2 YFSETQ.

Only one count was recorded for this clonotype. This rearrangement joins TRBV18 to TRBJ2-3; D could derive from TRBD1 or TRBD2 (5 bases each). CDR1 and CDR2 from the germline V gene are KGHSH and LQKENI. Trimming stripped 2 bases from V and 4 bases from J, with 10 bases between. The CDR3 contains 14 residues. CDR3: CASSPGGEADTQYF. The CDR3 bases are TGTGCCAGCTCACCAGGGGGAGAGGCAGATACGCAGTATTTT.